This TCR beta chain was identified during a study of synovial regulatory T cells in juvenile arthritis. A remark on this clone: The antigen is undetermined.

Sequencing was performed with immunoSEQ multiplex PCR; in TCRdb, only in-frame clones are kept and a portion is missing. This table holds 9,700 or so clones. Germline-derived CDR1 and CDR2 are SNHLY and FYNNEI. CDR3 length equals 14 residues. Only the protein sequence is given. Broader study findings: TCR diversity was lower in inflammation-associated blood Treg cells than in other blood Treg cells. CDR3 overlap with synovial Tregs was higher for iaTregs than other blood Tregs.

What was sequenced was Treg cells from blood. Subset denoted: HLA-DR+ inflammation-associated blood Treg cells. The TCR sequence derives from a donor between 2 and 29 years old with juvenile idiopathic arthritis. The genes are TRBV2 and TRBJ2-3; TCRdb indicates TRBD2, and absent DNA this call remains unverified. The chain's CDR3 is CASTIAGGLDTQYF.